The 21 T cell receptor beta chains listed next were all sequenced from one sample in a study of cytomegalovirus exposure and HLA in healthy donors. Both 60 Vbeta primers and 13 Jbeta primers went into the PCR. Only in-frame clones appear in the TCRdb table, and some are missing; sequencing was by immunoSEQ multiplex PCR. The sample lists about 120,000 clones, about 86% occurring once. The specimen sequenced was PBMCs. These receptors were collected from a woman between 25 and 40 years old in good health and CMV-seronegative.

The rearrangement joins TRBV5-1 to TRBJ1-6; 9 bases are a match to TRBD1. This CDR3 contains 15 residues. CDR1 SGHRS and CDR2 YFSETQ come from the germline V gene. The trim removed 6 bases at V and 7 bases at J, leaving 8 bases unmatched. CDR3 bases: TGCGCCAGCAACGATTCTGGACAGGGGAATTCACCCCTCCACTTT. Protein sequence: CASNDSGQGNSPLHF.

V usage is TRBV19 and J usage is TRBJ2-5, with D tentatively TRBD1 (5 bases). The CDR3 totals 14 residues. The germline V gene has CDR1 LNHDA and CDR2 SQIVND (reference sequence). The V gene lost 2 bases and the J gene lost 2 bases, with 9 bases spanning the gap. Here the CDR3 reads CASSIQGGQETQYF. The DNA for the CDR3 is TGTGCCAGTAGTATACAGGGTGGGCAAGAGACCCAGTACTTC.

The rearrangement joins TRBV7-9 to TRBJ2-7; 9 bases are a match to TRBD2. CDR1 SEHNR and CDR2 FQNEAQ come from the germline V gene (reference sequence). The CDR3 has 18 residues. J gave up 2 bases and V 2 bases, and 13 bases lay outside the gene matches. CDR3 sequence reads: CASSLSPSPSGITYEQYF. The CDR3 DNA follows: TGTGCCAGCAGCTTAAGCCCAAGCCCTAGCGGGATAACCTACGAGCAGTACTTC. Full variable domain (missing parts from reference TRBV7-9 and TRBJ2-7): DTGVSQNPRHKITKRGQNVTFRCDPISEHNRLYWYRQTLGQGPEFLTYFQNEAQLEKSRLLSDRFSAERPKGSFSTLEIQRTEQGDSAMYLCASSLSPSPSGITYEQYFGPGTRLTVT.

This chain joins TRBV2 and TRBJ1-5; maybe TRBD1 (5 bases). This CDR3 is built from 12 residues. The V end was cut by 0 bases, the J end by 11 bases, with 8 bases between. Germline V CDR1 and CDR2: SNHLY, FYNNEI. CDR3 sequence reads: CASSEASGAQHF. The CDR3 coding sequence is TGTGCCAGCAGTGAAGCTTCGGGGGCCCAGCATTTT.

The rearrangement uses TRBV6-1 and TRBJ2-5; TRBD2 matches 7 bases. The J segment lost 5 bases and the V segment lost 4 bases, leaving 10 bases of the junction unmatched. The CDR3 has 15 amino acids. The germline CDR1 and CDR2 sequences are MNHNS and SASEGT. CDR3 amino acids: CASSVGAGVSETQYF. In DNA form, the CDR3 reads TGTGCCAGCAGTGTCGGTGCGGGGGTCAGCGAGACCCAGTACTTC.

The chain combines TRBV18 with TRBJ1-5, with unresolved D. The CDR3 sequence is 13 residues long. V was trimmed by 3 bases and J by 6 bases, leaving 9 bases between them. Germline values: CDR1 KGHSH, CDR2 LQKENI. In nucleotides, the CDR3 is TGTGCCAGCTCACCGATGGCACGTCAGCCCCAGCATTTT. Protein product: CASSPMARQPQHF. The variable domain in full, completed from reference TRBV18 and TRBJ1-5, reads NAGVMQNPRHLVRRRGQEARLRCSPMKGHSHVYWYRQLPEEGLKFMVYLQKENIIDESGMPKERFSAEFPKEGPSILRIQQVVRGDSAAYFCASSPMARQPQHFGDGTRLSIL.

This chain's CDR3 is CASSFPRDRDTQYF. The DNA of the CDR3 is TGTGCCAGCAGCTTCCCGAGGGACAGAGATACGCAGTATTTT. This chain connects TRBV7-9 to TRBJ2-3; TRBD1 agrees at 7 bases. The trim removed 3 bases at V and 5 bases at J, leaving 5 bases unmatched. CDR3 length equals 14 residues. Germline assignment: CDR1 SEHNR and CDR2 FQNEAQ (reference sequence).

This clone was picked up one time. The rearrangement joins TRBV5-1 to TRBJ2-3, with D possibly matching TRBD2 (5 bases). V gave up 6 bases and J gave up 0 bases, with 14 bases separating them. The V gene's germline CDR1 is SGHRS and CDR2 YFSETQ. This CDR3 comprises 15 residues. As DNA, the CDR3 is TGCGCCAGCAACGGATTAGGAGGTAGCACAGATACGCAGTATTTT. It codes for CASNGLGGSTDTQYF. The whole variable domain, remainder taken from reference TRBV5-1 and TRBJ2-3, is KAGVTQTPRYLIKTRGQQVTLSCSPISGHRSVSWYQQTPGQGLQFLFEYFSETQRNKGNFPGRFSGRQFSNSRSEMNVSTLELGDSALYLCASNGLGGSTDTQYFGPGTRLTVL.

This clone was picked up a small number of times. The chain is built from TRBV2 and TRBJ2-7; D is possibly TRBD1 (6 bases). Germline values: CDR1 SNHLY, CDR2 FYNNEI. The ends were cut back, 3 bases at V and 0 bases at J, with 12 bases in the middle. This CDR3 has 15 residues. In DNA form, the CDR3 reads TGTGCCAGCAGTGAGGGGGCTGGGAGCTCCTACGAGCAGTACTTC. This translates into CASSEGAGSSYEQYF.

About this clone itself: The junction departs from the called germline gene at one end, perhaps through a read error. The same CDR3 also results from other DNA sequences found in this sample. This chain links TRBV10-2 with TRBJ2-3; 8 bases line up with TRBD1. The CDR3 runs to 17 residues. From germline, CDR1 is WSHSY and CDR2 SAAADI. CDR3 sequence: CASSEELRTGYTDTQYF. The DNA of the CDR3 is TGCGCCAGCAGTGAGGAGTTAAGGACAGGGTACACAGATACGCAGTACTTT.

The V call is TRBV9, the J call TRBJ2-5, with 8 bases identical to TRBD2. The J call may be incorrect, as the DNA end agrees better with TRBJ2-7. From germline, CDR1 is SGDLS and CDR2 YYNGEE. There are 14 residues in the CDR3. CDR3 nucleotides: TGTGCCAGCAGCGTGGGGACTAGTGGTAACGAGCAGTACTTC. It encodes CASSVGTSGNEQYF.

The chain combines TRBV10-1 with TRBJ2-3; TRBD2 aligns across 14 bases. V shed 4 bases, J shed 4 bases, and the junction held 4 bases outside the gene matches. The CDR3 consists of 16 residues. CDR1 WNHNN and CDR2 SYGVQD come from the germline V gene (reference sequence). The CDR3 here is CASSGGLAGVSDTQYF. CDR3 DNA: TGCGCCAGCAGTGGGGGACTAGCGGGAGTCTCAGATACGCAGTATTTT.

This chain joins TRBV5-4 and TRBJ2-5; D might be TRBD2 (6 bases). The V gene lost 0 bases and the J gene lost 5 bases, with 14 bases spanning the gap. This CDR3 comprises 15 residues. The germline V gene has CDR1 SGHNT and CDR2 YYREEE (reference sequence). CDR3 DNA sequence: TGTGCCAGCAGCTTGGCGGGACTCCTCTCGGAGACCCAGTACTTC. Residues: CASSLAGLLSETQYF. Combining the CDR3 with reference TRBV5-4 and TRBJ2-5 gives the whole variable domain ETGVTQSPTHLIKTRGQQVTLRCSSQSGHNTVSWYQQALGQGPQFIFQYYREEENGRGNFPPRFSGLQFPNYSSELNVNALELDDSALYLCASSLAGLLSETQYFGPGTRLLVL.

The rearrangement links TRBV10-2 to TRBJ2-7; weak D call: TRBD1 (6 bases). Germline lookup yields CDR1 WSHSY and CDR2 SAAADI. The CDR3 runs to 12 residues. V gave up 6 bases and J gave up 6 bases, with 12 bases separating them. The CDR3 spells CASSTQGPEQYF. CDR3 nucleotides: TGCGCCAGCAGCACACAGGGACCCGAGCAGTACTTC.

This chain connects TRBV28 to TRBJ1-1; 8 nucleotides line up with TRBD1. The CDR3 is 13 residues long. The junction had 7 bases not matched to a gene; V was cut back by 5 bases and J by 8 bases. CDR1 and CDR2 from the germline V gene are MDHEN and SYDVKM. The CDR3 region is CASSPRTGREAFF. The CDR3 DNA is TGTGCCAGCAGTCCTCGGACAGGGAGGGAAGCTTTCTTT.

V gene TRBV5-1 combines with J gene TRBJ1-4, with 7 bases identical to TRBD1. V was pared by 4 bases and J by 2 bases, with 5 bases of the junction left unmatched. The CDR3 covers 15 residues. Per the germline V gene, CDR1 is SGHRS and CDR2 is YFSETQ. CDR3 sequence reads: CASSTTGATNEKLFF. The CDR3 DNA is TGCGCCAGCAGCACCACAGGGGCCACTAATGAAAAACTGTTTTTT.

This clone appeared a single time. The V gene is TRBV27, the J gene TRBJ1-2; D not certain. V lost 3 bases and J lost 0, with 8 bases in between. CDR1 MNHEY and CDR2 SMNVEV come from the germline V gene (reference sequence). This CDR3 spans 14 amino acids. Here the CDR3 reads CASSFSAANYGYTF. DNA of the CDR3: TGTGCCAGCAGTTTCTCTGCAGCTAACTATGGCTACACCTTC.

The count of this clone is one. This sequence joins TRBV6-5 and TRBJ1-3; a possible D gene is TRBD1 (5 bases). Germline V CDR1 and CDR2: MNHEY, SVGAGI. CDR3 length: 14 amino acids. V was shortened by 6 bases and J by 0 bases, with 9 bases between the two germline ends. The CDR3 DNA reads as TGTGCCAGCAGAGTGACAGACTCTGGAAACACCATATATTTT. Protein product: CASRVTDSGNTIYF.

The V and J genes are TRBV7-2 and TRBJ2-6; TRBD1 matches at 8 bases. The J segment lost 0 bases and the V segment lost 3 bases, leaving 10 bases of the junction unmatched. There are 19 residues in the CDR3. Per germline, CDR1 SGHTA and CDR2 FQGNSA. The CDR3 sequence: CASSFRTAQGVSGANVLTF. The CDR3 DNA follows: TGTGCCAGCAGCTTCCGCACGGCACAGGGGGTCTCTGGGGCCAACGTCCTGACTTTC.

The chain joins TRBV19 to TRBJ2-3; 12 nucleotides align to TRBD2. After removal of 5 bases from V and 0 bases from J, the junction contained 6 bases not matched to a gene. There are 17 residues in the CDR3. CDR1 is LNHDA, CDR2 SQIVND, per germline (reference sequence). CDR3 residues: CASSPRTSGTSTDTQYF. The CDR3 nucleotides are TGTGCCAGTAGTCCCCGGACTAGCGGGACTAGCACAGATACGCAGTATTTT. Combining the CDR3 with reference TRBV19 and TRBJ2-3 gives the whole variable domain DGGITQSPKYLFRKEGQNVTLSCEQNLNHDAMYWYRQDPGQGLRLIYYSQIVNDFQKGDIAEGYSVSREKKESFPLTVTSAQKNPTAFYLCASSPRTSGTSTDTQYFGPGTRLTVL.

This rearrangement joins TRBV28 to TRBJ1-1; perhaps TRBD1 as D (5 bases). Germline assignment: CDR1 MDHEN and CDR2 SYDVKM. The germline V and J ends were trimmed by 5 bases and 1 base, with 11 bases remaining between them. The CDR3 sequence is 14 residues long. The DNA for the CDR3 is TGTGCCAGCAGTGGGGCAGGGTCGAACACTGAAGCTTTCTTT. Translation: CASSGAGSNTEAFF. Full variable domain (outside the CDR3, taken from reference TRBV28 and TRBJ1-1): DVKVTQSSRYLVKRTGEKVFLECVQDMDHENMFWYRQDPGLGLRLIYFSYDVKMKEKGDIPEGYSVSREKKERFSLILESASTNQTSMYLCASSGAGSNTEAFFGQGTRLTVV.